A single sample gave rise to the 30 T cell receptor beta chains below, sequenced in a study of T cells in Graves' hyperthyroidism and ophthalmopathy. TCR beta CDR3 sequences were amplified from RNA transcripts. Initially, a first-round RT-PCR of the TCR CDR3 employed the HTBI primer set. MiXCR was run by TCRdb on the multiplex PCR reads, yielding one entry per CDR3 protein. The data show under 400,000 distinct CDR3 sequences, with roughly 20% seen just once and roughly 15% held by the top ten. The sequenced material came from blood. The receptors here all came from a woman in her forties with Graves' ophthalmopathy.

V usage is TRBV25-1 and J usage is TRBJ1-1; maybe TRBD1 (5 bases). Trimming shortened V by 4 bases and J by 4 bases, and 16 bases separated the two germline ends. This CDR3 is built from 15 residues. The germline gives CDR1 MGHDK, CDR2 SYGVNS. Written as DNA, the CDR3 is TGTGCCAGCAGTGCTTACCGTTCGGGGGGCACTGAAGCTTTCTTT. Translating it yields CASSAYRSGGTEAFF.

A note on this clonotype: This may be a read error: a much more frequent sequence differs by one nucleotide. The chain has TRBV4-1 and TRBJ1-5; no reliable D call. Germline loops: CDR1 MGHRA, CDR2 YSYEKL. This CDR3 spans 15 amino acids. The CDR3 loop is CASTKTTNSSQPQHF. CDR3 DNA sequence: TGCGCCAGCACCAAGACAACAAATAGCAGTCAGCCCCAGCATTTT.

This clonotype has a single count. The chain uses TRBV12-3 or TRBV12-4 and TRBJ2-6; tentative D call: TRBD2 (5 bases). There are 14 residues in the CDR3. Trimming took off 8 bases at V and 2 bases at J, with 10 bases between the two ends. The CDR3 region has the DNA TGTGCCAGCGGGAGTGGAACTGGGGCCAACGTCCTGACTTTC. Translation: CASGSGTGANVLTF.

This clonotype was found many times. The chain employs TRBV29-1 and TRBJ1-2, with D possibly TRBD1 on 5 matching bases. V was pared by 4 bases and J by 4 bases, with 10 bases between. The germline CDR1 and CDR2 sequences are SQVTM and ANQGSEA. The CDR3 totals 12 residues. The CDR3 sequence is CSVVAGGYGYTF. The CDR3 region has the DNA TGCAGCGTTGTTGCGGGGGGCTATGGCTACACCTTC.

This clonotype was seen many times. The CDR3, as DNA: TGCAGTGCTAGAGATTGGGGCAGCGACGAGACCCAGTACTTC. It specifies CSARDWGSDETQYF. The rearrangement uses TRBV20-1 and TRBJ2-5; possibly TRBD1 for D (5 bases). Germline CDR1 DFQATT, CDR2 SNEGSKA (reference sequence). The CDR3 contains 14 residues. Trimming left V 0 bases short and J 5 bases short, with 13 bases between.

This clonotype was recorded many times. J is TRBJ2-2 and V is TRBV6-4, with D perhaps TRBD2 (6 bases). CDR3 length equals 17 residues. Germline CDR1 MRHNA, CDR2 SNTAGT. V dropped 6 bases and J dropped 1 base, with 18 bases sitting between them. The CDR3 here is CASRDRLGLVNTGELFF. The DNA of the CDR3 is TGTGCCAGCAGGGACCGCCTGGGACTCGTGAACACCGGGGAGCTGTTTTTT.

This clonotype was recorded at least ten times. This sequence joins TRBV19 and TRBJ2-2; D may be TRBD2 (5 bases). The CDR3 has 15 amino acids. CDR1 is LNHDA and CDR2 is SQIVND in the germline V gene (reference sequence). Trimming removed 7 bases at V and 4 bases at J, with 16 bases between. Here the CDR3 reads CASTISQRLTGELFF. The CDR3, as DNA: TGTGCCAGTACAATCTCGCAGCGGCTCACCGGGGAGCTGTTTTTT.

This clonotype has at least ten counts. The CDR3 here is CASSYSTLGQGQETQYF. The CDR3 DNA reads TGTGCCAGCAGCTATTCAACACTTGGACAGGGCCAAGAGACCCAGTACTTC. The rearrangement joins TRBV6-2 or TRBV6-3 to TRBJ2-5, with 8 bases matching TRBD1. Germline CDR1 and CDR2: MNHEY and SVGEGT. V was clipped by 6 bases and J by 1 base; unmatched bases: 13. CDR3 size: 17 residues.

This chain links TRBV25-1 with TRBJ1-1; possible D gene TRBD1, 5 bases. The CDR3 covers 12 residues. CDR1 and CDR2 (germline): MGHDK, SYGVNS. V lost 9 bases and J lost 5, with 13 bases in between. This CDR3 reads CASRGQGTEAFF. As DNA, the CDR3 is TGTGCCAGTCGGGGCCAAGGGACTGAAGCTTTCTTT.

This clonotype was seen at least ten times. The rearrangement uses TRBV6-5 and TRBJ1-3; the D gene is possibly TRBD1 (6 bases). The CDR3 has 12 amino acids. Germline CDR1 reads MNHEY; CDR2 reads SVGAGI. Trimming removed 6 bases at V and 7 bases at J, with 10 bases between. As DNA, the CDR3 is TGTGCCAGCAGGGGGGGGGCGAACACCATATATTTT. Amino acids: CASRGGANTIYF.

This clonotype was seen repeatedly, ten times or more. The chain employs TRBV6-5 and TRBJ2-7; 8 bases line up with TRBD2. Looked up from germline, CDR1 is MNHEY and CDR2 is SVGAGI. V lost 8 bases to trimming and J lost 5 bases; unmatched junction nucleotides: 14. The CDR3 runs 15 residues. The CDR3 loop reads CASRTGLAHSDEQYF. The CDR3 DNA reads TGTGCCAGCCGTACCGGACTAGCCCACTCTGACGAGCAGTACTTC.

The rearrangement joins TRBV10-3 to TRBJ2-7; D call uncertain. The V gene lost 4 bases and the J gene lost 6 bases, with 10 bases spanning the gap. CDR1 and CDR2 (germline): ENHRY, SYGVKD. The CDR3 is 12 amino acids. The DNA of the CDR3 is TGTGCCATCAGTGCCCAACTAACCGAGCAGTACTTC. Its translation is CAISAQLTEQYF.

The sample holds many counts of this clonotype. The rearrangement links TRBV6-4 to TRBJ2-3, with 8 bases matching TRBD1. J was trimmed by 6 bases and V by 0 bases; bases with no gene match: 5. The CDR3 runs 15 residues. Germline CDR1 is MRHNA and CDR2 is SNTAGT. The CDR3 DNA follows: TGTGCCAGCAGTGACTCTTCAGGGGGCAGCGATACGCAGTATTTT. Protein product: CASSDSSGGSDTQYF.

The table lists this clonotype with many counts. The chain uses TRBV15 and TRBJ1-2, with D possibly being TRBD1 (6 bases). Trimming took off 0 bases at V and 7 bases at J, with 15 bases between the two ends. Per germline, CDR1 LNHNV and CDR2 YYDKDF (reference sequence). This CDR3 contains 15 residues. CDR3 coding DNA: TGTGCCACCAGCAGAGATGAGGGGGAAGAGGGTGGCTACACCTTC. It yields the protein CATSRDEGEEGGYTF.

This chain connects TRBV7-2 to TRBJ2-7; 13 bases are shared with TRBD2. The ends lost 7 bases at V and 7 bases at J; junction bases unmatched: 10. The CDR3 loop spans 15 amino acids. CDR1 is SGHTA and CDR2 is FQGNSA in the germline V gene. CDR3 coding DNA: TGTGCCAGCATCCCGGGACTAGCGGGAACCTGGGAGCAGTACTTC. Amino acid sequence: CASIPGLAGTWEQYF.

At least ten counts were recorded for this clonotype. The genes are TRBV28 and TRBJ1-5, with D perhaps matching TRBD1 (6 bases). The germline V gene has CDR1 MDHEN and CDR2 SYDVKM. Trimming shortened V by 7 bases and J by 1 base, and 29 bases separated the two germline ends. The CDR3 extends over 20 amino acids. CDR3 region: CASTPLPARGRSESNQPQHF. The CDR3 DNA follows: TGTGCCAGCACCCCACTCCCCGCCAGGGGACGGTCCGAAAGCAATCAGCCCCAGCATTTT.

This clonotype was picked up many times. The CDR3 sequence: CASRILDRNTGELFF. The CDR3 coding sequence is TGCGCCAGCAGGATACTTGACAGGAACACCGGGGAGCTGTTTTTT. The chain couples TRBV5-1 to TRBJ2-2; D possibly corresponds to TRBD1 (5 bases). In germline, CDR1 is SGHRS, CDR2 YFSETQ. The CDR3 contains 15 residues. V lost 5 bases to trimming and J lost 1 base, with 12 bases between them.

This clonotype was detected many times. For the CDR3, the DNA is TGTGCCAGCAGTTTATTGCTAGCGGGAACCTACGAGCAGTACTTC. Protein sequence: CASSLLLAGTYEQYF. The V gene is TRBV27, the J gene TRBJ2-7, with 9 positions matching TRBD2. The length of the CDR3 is 15 residues. Germline trimming cut 1 base from V and 2 bases from J; bases unmatched to any gene: 3. The germline gives CDR1 MNHEY, CDR2 SMNVEV (reference sequence).

The table lists this clonotype with many counts. The chain couples TRBV6-5 to TRBJ2-6, with D tentatively TRBD1 (5 bases). Germline CDR1 reads MNHEY; CDR2 reads SVGAGI. The CDR3 has 16 amino acids. The V end lost 4 bases, the J end lost 0 bases, and 10 bases lay between the germline ends. As DNA, the CDR3 is TGTGCCAGCAGTTCGACAGTTCTCTCTGGGGCCAACGTCCTGACTTTC. This codes for CASSSTVLSGANVLTF.

V gene TRBV27 combines with J gene TRBJ2-7, with 9 bases fitting TRBD2. V lost 6 bases and J lost 1; bases outside the gene matches: 7. The CDR3 consists of 15 residues. Looked up from germline, CDR1 is MNHEY and CDR2 is SMNVEV (reference sequence). The CDR3 coding sequence is TGTGCCAGCAGCCGCCGACTAGCGGCGTCCTACGAGCAGTACTTC. Its translation is CASSRRLAASYEQYF.

This clonotype occurred many times. The gene calls are TRBV20-1 and TRBJ2-7; D possibly matches TRBD1 or TRBD2 (5 bases each). Germline CDR1 is DFQATT and CDR2 is SNEGSKA (reference sequence). Trimming took 3 bases from V and 3 from J, leaving 9 bases between them. The CDR3 has 12 residues. The CDR3 protein is CSASEGYYEQYF. In DNA form, the CDR3 reads TGCAGTGCTAGTGAGGGGTACTACGAGCAGTACTTC.

This clonotype was seen at least ten times. V usage is TRBV18 and J usage is TRBJ2-7; D remains ambiguous. Trimming left V 2 bases short and J 3 bases short, with 8 bases between. The CDR3 is 13 residues long. Germline values: CDR1 KGHSH, CDR2 LQKENI. As DNA, the CDR3 is TGTGCCAGCTCACCAAGCGCCAACTACGAGCAGTACTTC. It is translated as CASSPSANYEQYF.

This clonotype showed up many times. The chain employs TRBV3-1 and TRBJ2-7; D might be TRBD2 (5 bases). Trimming left V 1 base short and J 5 bases short, with 9 bases between. The CDR3 has 13 amino acids. Germline V gene data show CDR1 as LGHDT and CDR2 as YNNKEL (reference sequence). CDR3 protein: CASSQAPGNEQYF. DNA of the CDR3: TGTGCCAGCAGCCAAGCGCCGGGGAACGAGCAGTACTTC.

This clonotype was detected many times. The V call is TRBV11-2, the J call TRBJ2-2, with 10 bases lining up with TRBD2. This CDR3 is built from 16 residues. Losses at the gene ends were 5 bases for V and 1 base for J; bases not matched to a gene: 4. Germline loops: CDR1 SGHAT, CDR2 FQNNGV. The CDR3 reads CASSLGTSENTGELFF. The CDR3 region has the DNA TGTGCCAGCAGCCTGGGGACTAGCGAGAACACCGGGGAGCTGTTTTTT.

The table lists this clonotype with many counts. The chain couples TRBV6-1 to TRBJ2-7; D remains unclear. The CDR3 runs to 15 residues. The V gene lost 4 bases and the J gene lost 0 bases, with 13 bases spanning the gap. CDR1 is MNHNS and CDR2 is SASEGT in the germline V gene. The CDR3 DNA reads TGTGCCAGCAGTGTCGGACCTACAGCCTCCTACGAGCAGTACTTC. Protein: CASSVGPTASYEQYF.

This clonotype came up many times. The V and J genes are TRBV19 and TRBJ2-5; TRBD2 aligns across 8 bases. This CDR3 spans 12 amino acids. The V gene end was trimmed by 6 bases and the J gene end by 5 bases; junction bases not matched to a gene: 2. Germline V CDR1 and CDR2: LNHDA, SQIVND (reference sequence). In DNA form, the CDR3 reads TGTGCCAGTAGGACTAGCGCTGAGACCCAGTACTTC. It is translated as CASRTSAETQYF.

This clonotype was recorded at least ten times. The chain is built from TRBV29-1 and TRBJ2-7; D remains ambiguous. Trimming took off 4 bases at V and 0 bases at J, with 7 bases between the two ends. From germline, CDR1 is SQVTM and CDR2 ANQGSEA. This CDR3 contains 12 residues. The CDR3 is CSVGRSSYEQYF. CDR3 nucleotide sequence: TGCAGCGTTGGTAGGTCCTCCTACGAGCAGTACTTC.

In its sample, this clonotype was seen many times. The chain uses TRBV7-2 and TRBJ2-5; D gene uncertain. The germline V and J ends were trimmed by 1 base and 3 bases, with 12 bases remaining between them. This CDR3 has 15 residues. Looked up from germline, CDR1 is SGHTA and CDR2 is FQGNSA. The CDR3 here is CASSLGPGSKETQYF. In DNA, the CDR3 is TGTGCCAGCAGCTTAGGACCCGGGTCCAAAGAGACCCAGTACTTC.

This clonotype was recorded at least ten times. This chain connects TRBV5-1 to TRBJ2-5; D is unresolved. The CDR3 consists of 15 residues. V lost 5 bases and J lost 2, with 16 bases in between. The germline gives CDR1 SGHRS, CDR2 YFSETQ. Written as DNA, the CDR3 is TGCGCCAGCAGTACAGCTCTAATTAAACAAGAGACCCAGTACTTC. Encoded protein: CASSTALIKQETQYF.

This clonotype has a count of ten or more. The V call is TRBV12-3 or TRBV12-4, the J call TRBJ1-1; the match to TRBD1 covers 8 bases. Trimming took 7 bases from V and 4 from J; bases not matched to a gene: 8. This CDR3 comprises 14 residues. The CDR3 spells CASNPSGGRTEAFF. In DNA form, the CDR3 reads TGTGCCAGCAACCCGTCAGGGGGCCGCACTGAAGCTTTCTTT.